The clone carrying this TCR beta chain has ten or more counts. The authors built TCR beta libraries using iRepertoire HTBI primers and Arm-PCR of CDR3 regions. TCRdb ran MiXCR on the multiplex PCR reads and lists one entry per CDR3 protein. The sample shows 200,000 to 250,000 distinct CDR3 sequences, approximately 19% of them seen only once. Time point indicated: newly diagnosed GD, antithyroid drugs for less than 3 months. Extracted PBMC RNA gave rise to the TCR library. The sample belongs to a study of regulatory T cells in long-lasting Graves disease. Trimming left V 3 bases short and J 6 bases short, with 12 bases between. CDR1 SGHAT and CDR2 FQNNGV come from the germline V gene. CDR3 length equals 13 residues. This sample was also put to use in a study of T cells in Graves' hyperthyroidism and ophthalmopathy. As that report states: HTBI primers were used for first-round RT-PCR of the TCR CDR3.

The sample in question was peripheral blood mononuclear cells (PBMCs), obtained at new diagnosis, from a patient treated with antithyroid drugs. The chain joins TRBV11-2 to TRBJ2-7, with D perhaps assigned TRBD1 or TRBD2 (5 bases each). The receptor was isolated from a woman between 25 and 40 years old with Graves disease. The CDR3 protein is CASSLGPFREQYF. CDR3 sequence (DNA): TGTGCCAGCAGCTTGGGACCCTTTCGCGAGCAGTACTTC.